Below are 20 T cell receptor beta chains sequenced from a single sample in a study of shared clonotypes between healthy human individuals. TCRdb keeps only in-frame clones here, not all; method: immunoSEQ multiplex PCR. This sample has millions of clones, with approximately 90% found just once. The sample comprised naive CD4+ T cells sorted from blood. Subset denoted: CD45RA+ positively selected. These receptor sequences come from a man between 18 and 35 years old in good health.

This clone appeared once. The V gene is TRBV10-1, the J gene TRBJ2-1, with D hard to call. Germline CDR1 is WNHNN and CDR2 is SYGVQD (reference sequence). The CDR3 covers 15 residues. Trimming took 3 bases from V and 4 from J, leaving 13 bases between them. The CDR3 sequence: CASSEGIVGYNEQFF. The CDR3 DNA follows: TGCGCCAGCAGTGAAGGGATTGTTGGATACAATGAGCAGTTCTTC.

This clone turned up a few times. The chain uses TRBV28 and TRBJ1-2; weak D call: TRBD1 (6 bases). Germline V gives CDR1 MDHEN, CDR2 SYDVKM. The CDR3 sequence is 13 residues long. V was cut by 5 bases and J by 1 base, with 8 bases left in between. CDR3 nucleotides: TGTGCCAGCAGTGGACAGATTAACTATGGCTACACCTTC. It encodes CASSGQINYGYTF.

This clone occurred once. Other nucleotide sequences in the sample specify the same CDR3. V is TRBV6-6 and J is TRBJ1-1; the D gene is possibly TRBD1 (5 bases). The CDR3 covers 15 residues. CDR1 MNHNY and CDR2 SVGAGI come from the germline V gene (reference sequence). V lost 3 bases and J 0 bases, leaving 11 bases between the germline ends. CDR3 DNA: TGTGCCAGCAGTTATAAGGGGCAGTTGAACACTGAAGCTTTCTTT. Its protein product is CASSYKGQLNTEAFF.

This clone came up once. The genes are TRBV6-6 and TRBJ2-3, with D unclear. From germline, CDR1 is MNHNY and CDR2 SVGAGI (reference sequence). This CDR3 spans 13 amino acids. Trimming left V 5 bases short and J 6 bases short, with 12 bases between. The CDR3 DNA is TGTGCCAGCAGTCTACTCTATGGCGATACGCAGTATTTT. Translation gives CASSLLYGDTQYF.

The gene calls are TRBV18 and TRBJ1-5; 9 bases line up with TRBD1. V gave up 2 bases and J gave up 5 bases; unmatched junction bases: 7. The CDR3 sequence is 16 residues long. The germline V gene encodes CDR1 KGHSH and CDR2 LQKENI. DNA for the CDR3: TGTGCCAGCTCACCAGGGACAGGGAGTACGGATCAGCCCCAGCATTTT. Encoded protein: CASSPGTGSTDQPQHF. The whole variable domain, remainder taken from reference TRBV18 and TRBJ1-5, is NAGVMQNPRHLVRRRGQEARLRCSPMKGHSHVYWYRQLPEEGLKFMVYLQKENIIDESGMPKERFSAEFPKEGPSILRIQQVVRGDSAAYFCASSPGTGSTDQPQHFGDGTRLSIL.

The chain combines TRBV19 with TRBJ1-5; 11 positions agree with TRBD1. V dropped 4 bases and J dropped 0; count of bases not matched to a gene: 5. This CDR3 is 17 amino acids long. From germline, CDR1 is LNHDA and CDR2 SQIVND (reference sequence). The CDR3 spells CASSKGQGVYSNQPQHF. Written as DNA, the CDR3 is TGTGCCAGTAGTAAGGGACAGGGGGTCTATAGCAATCAGCCCCAGCATTTT.

The V and J genes are TRBV7-9 and TRBJ2-5, with D perhaps TRBD1 (5 bases). The V and J ends lost 5 bases and 2 bases respectively, with 15 bases between them. This CDR3 region has 15 residues. CDR1 and CDR2 (germline): SEHNR, FQNEAQ (reference sequence). CDR3 in DNA: TGTGCCAGCAGCCCCAGCCCAGGGCCACAAGAGACCCAGTACTTC. It specifies CASSPSPGPQETQYF.

The chain recombines TRBV13 with TRBJ2-4; TRBD2 matches at 14 bases. Germline values: CDR1 PRHDT, CDR2 FYEKMQ (reference sequence). The V and J ends lost 5 bases and 7 bases, in that order; junction bases with no gene match: 28. The CDR3 loop spans 23 amino acids. The CDR3 nucleotides read TGTGCCAGCAGCAACGAACAGATCCTGGGACTAGCGGGAGAGATTAGCCAAAGGAACATTCAGTACTTC. Amino acid sequence: CASSNEQILGLAGEISQRNIQYF.

The rearrangement uses TRBV4-1 and TRBJ2-1; D gene uncertain. Germline V lookup: CDR1 MGHRA, CDR2 YSYEKL. Between the trimmed V and J ends, which lost 3 bases and 8 bases, there was a span of 8 bases. This CDR3 contains 12 residues. This CDR3 is CASSHVSDEQFF. The CDR3, as DNA: TGCGCCAGCAGCCATGTTAGTGATGAGCAGTTCTTC.

This clone was seen once. The J gene is TRBJ2-5, the V gene TRBV7-9, with 9 nucleotides matching TRBD2. This CDR3 region has 14 residues. Germline V gene lookup returns CDR1 SEHNR and CDR2 FQNEAQ (reference sequence). Germline trimming cut 7 bases from V and 2 bases from J; bases unmatched to any gene: 5. The CDR3 bases are TGTGCCAGCACTCTAGCGGGATCGCAAGAGACCCAGTACTTC. Translating gives CASTLAGSQETQYF.

As to this clone: Distinct nucleotide sequences in the sample also encode this CDR3. V usage is TRBV6-5 and J usage is TRBJ2-5, with a weak D call TRBD1 (5 bases). The V gene lost 5 bases and the J gene lost 5 bases, with 9 bases spanning the gap. The CDR3 consists of 12 residues. Germline-derived CDR1 and CDR2 are MNHEY and SVGAGI. The CDR3 protein is CASSRQSETQYF. CDR3 sequence (DNA): TGTGCCAGCAGTCGACAGTCCGAGACCCAGTACTTC.

This rearrangement joins TRBV27 to TRBJ2-7, with no clear D. This CDR3 has 14 amino acids. V was pared by 4 bases and J by 0 bases, with 10 bases between. Germline assignment: CDR1 MNHEY and CDR2 SMNVEV (reference sequence). CDR3 sequence reads: CASSSLGNSYEQYF. The CDR3 DNA sequence: TGTGCCAGCAGTTCCCTAGGGAACTCCTACGAGCAGTACTTC.

The V call is TRBV2, the J call TRBJ2-3; 12 bases align to TRBD1. Germline CDR1 and CDR2: SNHLY and FYNNEI. J gave up 5 bases and V 6 bases, and 9 bases lay outside the gene matches. CDR3 length equals 16 residues. This CDR3 reads CASSTGTGGFGDTQYF. The CDR3 bases are TGTGCCAGCAGCACCGGGACAGGGGGCTTTGGAGATACGCAGTATTTT. Supplemented by reference TRBV2 and TRBJ2-3, the full variable domain reads EPEVTQTPSHQVTQMGQEVILRCVPISNHLYFYWYRQILGQKVEFLVSFYNNEISEKSEIFDDQFSVERPDGSNFTLKIRSTKLEDSAMYFCASSTGTGGFGDTQYFGPGTRLTVL.

The rearrangement links TRBV2 to TRBJ1-1; D is ambiguous. This CDR3 is 14 amino acids long. Germline V gene lookup returns CDR1 SNHLY and CDR2 FYNNEI. V lost 4 bases, J lost 1 base, and 10 bases lay in between. The CDR3 is CASSVGIKNTEAFF. For the CDR3, the DNA is TGTGCCAGCAGTGTAGGGATCAAGAACACTGAAGCTTTCTTT. The whole variable domain, remainder taken from reference TRBV2 and TRBJ1-1, is EPEVTQTPSHQVTQMGQEVILRCVPISNHLYFYWYRQILGQKVEFLVSFYNNEISEKSEIFDDQFSVERPDGSNFTLKIRSTKLEDSAMYFCASSVGIKNTEAFFGQGTRLTVV.

This clone was detected only once. This chain links TRBV7-2 with TRBJ2-1; TRBD2 matches at 11 bases. CDR1 and CDR2 from the germline V gene are SGHTA and FQGNSA. This CDR3 region has 16 residues. Trimming took 5 bases from V and 4 from J; bases not matched to a gene: 7. The CDR3 is CASSPTLAGVYNEQFF. As DNA, the CDR3 is TGTGCCAGCAGCCCGACACTAGCGGGAGTTTACAATGAGCAGTTCTTC.

The DNA for the CDR3 is TGTGCCAGTATGGGGAATGGAGCACCCCTCCACTTT. Translated: CASMGNGAPLHF. The rearrangement joins TRBV19 to TRBJ1-6; D is unclear. The CDR3 length is 12 residues. CDR1 LNHDA and CDR2 SQIVND come from the germline V gene (reference sequence). Trimming took off 7 bases at V and 11 bases at J, with 12 bases between the two ends.

The DNA for the CDR3 is TGTGCCACCAGCAGAGATTCCCTCACCGGGACAGGGGGGCACACCATATATTTT. This translates into CATSRDSLTGTGGHTIYF. This chain joins TRBV15 and TRBJ1-3; 11 nucleotides agree with TRBD1. V lost 0 bases, J lost 8 bases, and 12 bases stayed unmatched. Germline values: CDR1 LNHNV, CDR2 YYDKDF (reference sequence). This CDR3 is 18 amino acids long.

This chain connects TRBV6-5 to TRBJ1-1; D unresolved. Looked up from germline, CDR1 is MNHEY and CDR2 is SVGAGI. The V end was cut by 4 bases, the J end by 7 bases, with 13 bases between. The CDR3 covers 13 residues. The CDR3 loop reads CASSSARAGEAFF. The CDR3 bases are TGTGCCAGCAGTTCTGCCCGCGCAGGTGAAGCTTTCTTT.

The rearrangement uses TRBV27 and TRBJ1-1; D not certain. The V end lost 7 bases, the J end lost 0 bases, and 21 bases lay between the germline ends. This CDR3 is 17 amino acids long. CDR1 MNHEY and CDR2 SMNVEV come from the germline V gene (reference sequence). CDR3 residues: CASKLLGFFGVNTEAFF. DNA for the CDR3: TGTGCCAGCAAGTTATTGGGCTTTTTCGGCGTGAACACTGAAGCTTTCTTT.

This clone is a singleton in its sample. The sample contains more than one DNA sequence encoding this CDR3. The rearrangement joins TRBV5-1 to TRBJ2-2, with D perhaps TRBD2 (5 bases). CDR3 length: 13 residues. CDR1 and CDR2 from the germline V gene are SGHRS and YFSETQ. V was clipped by 7 bases and J by 1 base, with 8 bases between them. CDR3 nucleotides: TGCGCCAGCTCCCGGGGGAACACCGGGGAGCTGTTTTTT. Translating it yields CASSRGNTGELFF.